This TCR beta chain was retrieved from a study of blood T cell repertoires in COVID-19. This clone has a single count. V lost 0 bases, J lost 8 bases, and 3 bases stayed unmatched. Germline CDR1 reads SGHDT; CDR2 reads YYEEEE. The CDR3 sequence is 13 residues long. TCRdb keeps only in-frame clones here, not all; method: immunoSEQ multiplex PCR. This table holds some 220,000 clones, 88% found once. The TCR sequence derives from a woman younger than 45 who had recovered from COVID-19. V usage is TRBV5-6 and J usage is TRBJ1-2, with 8 bases aligning to TRBD1. Sequenced input: PBMCs or T cells enriched from blood (not recorded which). CDR3 bases: TGTGCCAGCAGCTTGGCTGGACAGGGAGGCTACACCTTC. It codes for CASSLAGQGGYTF.